This TCR beta chain is from a study of OX40 agonist ivuxolimab in advanced cancers. Looking at the study overall: Patients took ivuxolimab, an agonistic anti-OX40 (CD134) antibody.

Comment on this clone: Its specificity is unknown.

Only in-frame clones appear in the TCRdb table, and some are missing; sequencing was by immunoSEQ multiplex PCR. This sample yields about 76,000 clones, of which nearly 85% are seen a single time; around 7.2% belongs to the top ten. Looked up from germline, CDR1 is LNHDA and CDR2 is SQIVND (reference sequence). The J segment lost 3 bases and the V segment lost 2 bases, leaving 4 bases of the junction unmatched. The CDR3 consists of 14 residues. Notes on the study in general: At doses 0.1 to 3.0 mg/kg, CD4+ and CD8+ clones expanded. Antigen specificity was not determined for the expanded peripheral T cells.

The receptor's source is an adult with an advanced solid tumor such as melanoma, head and neck, liver or kidney cancer. The rearrangement links TRBV19 to TRBJ2-7, with 7 bases aligning to TRBD1. Specimen: CD4+ or CD8+ T cells sorted from blood, collected in a trial of the OX40 agonist ivuxolimab. This CDR3 reads CASSIFRDSYEQYF. For the CDR3, the DNA is TGTGCCAGTAGTATATTTAGGGACAGCTACGAGCAGTACTTC.